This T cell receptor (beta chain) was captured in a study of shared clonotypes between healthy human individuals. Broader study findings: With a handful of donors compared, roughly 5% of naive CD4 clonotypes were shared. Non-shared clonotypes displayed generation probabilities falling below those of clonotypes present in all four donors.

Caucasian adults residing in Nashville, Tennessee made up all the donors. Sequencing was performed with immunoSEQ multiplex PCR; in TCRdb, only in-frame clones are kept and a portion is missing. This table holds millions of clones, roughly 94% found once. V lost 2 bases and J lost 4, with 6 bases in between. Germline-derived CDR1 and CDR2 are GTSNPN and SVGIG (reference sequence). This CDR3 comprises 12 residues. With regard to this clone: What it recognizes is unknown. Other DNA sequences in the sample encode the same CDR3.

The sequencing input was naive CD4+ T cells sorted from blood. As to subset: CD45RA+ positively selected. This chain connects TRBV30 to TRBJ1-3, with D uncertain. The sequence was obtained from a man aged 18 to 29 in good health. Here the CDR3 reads CAWSPGGNTIYF. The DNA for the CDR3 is TGTGCCTGGAGTCCCGGCGGAAACACCATATATTTT.